The 28 T cell receptor beta chains below come from one sample, sequenced in a study of blood T cells in healthy people across ages. For the second PCR, which ran for about 6 to 11 cycles, a sample-barcoded 5' primer and a J-beta primer mix were used. TCRdb reanalysed the 5' RACE reads using MiXCR and keeps one entry per CDR3 protein. In the table there are some 900,000 distinct CDR3 sequences, around 48% of which are singletons. Sequencing was performed on blood. The receptors originated from a man in his thirties or forties in good health.

This clonotype was recorded a few times. The J gene is TRBJ2-3, the V gene TRBV7-9; no clear D gene. This CDR3 region has 13 residues. Trimming removed 0 bases at V and 4 bases at J, with 5 bases between. Germline CDR1 SEHNR, CDR2 FQNEAQ (reference sequence). Here the CDR3 reads CASSLAGPDTQYF. As DNA, the CDR3 is TGTGCCAGCAGCTTAGCGGGCCCAGATACGCAGTATTTT.

The sample holds a few counts of this clonotype. V gene TRBV11-3 combines with J gene TRBJ1-2, with unresolved D. Looked up from germline, CDR1 is SGHNT and CDR2 is YENEEA. The CDR3 spans 15 residues. With 0 bases removed from V and 3 bases from J, the gap between germline ends came to 11 bases. This CDR3 is CASSLDRSGYYGYTF. The CDR3 DNA reads TGTGCCAGCAGCTTAGATCGGTCAGGTTACTATGGCTACACCTTC.

The chain combines TRBV7-9 with TRBJ1-2; no definite D call. The CDR3 is 13 amino acids. CDR1 SEHNR and CDR2 FQNEAQ come from the germline V gene (reference sequence). V lost 8 bases to trimming and J lost 3 bases, with 13 bases between them. The CDR3 region is CASRYQADYGYTF. The DNA for the CDR3 is TGTGCCAGCCGTTACCAGGCGGACTATGGCTACACCTTC.

The V and J genes are TRBV6-2 or TRBV6-3 and TRBJ2-5; D perhaps matches TRBD2 (5 bases). The better agreement between TRBJ2-7 and the DNA end casts doubt on the J call. Germline V gene data show CDR1 as MNHEY and CDR2 as SVGEGT. The CDR3 covers 14 residues. CDR3 in DNA: TGTGCCAGCCTCTGGTCGGCGAGGGATCGCGAGCAGTACTTC. This sequence encodes CASLWSARDREQYF.

This clonotype has a handful of counts. This sequence joins TRBV5-6 and TRBJ2-3; 8 positions match TRBD1. The germline gives CDR1 SGHDT, CDR2 YYEEEE. The trim removed 0 bases at V and 4 bases at J, leaving 4 bases unmatched. The CDR3 totals 15 residues. The CDR3 region has the DNA TGTGCCAGCAGCTTGGGACAGGGGATTCCAGATACGCAGTATTTT. Protein product: CASSLGQGIPDTQYF.

The chain uses TRBV5-1 and TRBJ1-6; 7 nucleotides match TRBD1. CDR3 length: 17 amino acids. Germline V gives CDR1 SGHRS, CDR2 YFSETQ. Trimming removed 4 bases from V and 7 bases from J; junction bases left unmatched: 14. The CDR3 DNA reads as TGCGCCAGCAGCCCGGAAGGACAGGACCTGGGCAATTCACCCCTCCACTTT. Translating it yields CASSPEGQDLGNSPLHF.

This chain links TRBV2 with TRBJ2-5; maybe TRBD1 (6 bases). This CDR3 region has 13 residues. Germline loops: CDR1 SNHLY, CDR2 FYNNEI. V was cut by 7 bases and J by 3 bases, with 12 bases left in between. DNA of the CDR3: TGTGCCAGCATTAGACAGGTCGAAGAGACCCAGTACTTC. Its translation is CASIRQVEETQYF. The whole variable domain, remainder taken from reference TRBV2 and TRBJ2-5, is EPEVTQTPSHQVTQMGQEVILRCVPISNHLYFYWYRQILGQKVEFLVSFYNNEISEKSEIFDDQFSVERPDGSNFTLKIRSTKLEDSAMYFCASIRQVEETQYFGPGTRLLVL.

The chain recombines TRBV25-1 with TRBJ1-6; possibly TRBD1 for D (6 bases). Germline lookup yields CDR1 MGHDK and CDR2 SYGVNS. The germline V and J ends were trimmed by 8 bases and 9 bases, with 14 bases remaining between them. This CDR3 spans 13 amino acids. The CDR3 bases are TGTGCCAGCGAGGGGGGGCCCGGTTCACCCCTCCACTTT. This encodes CASEGGPGSPLHF.

The chain has TRBV7-2 and TRBJ1-5; D is uncertain. This CDR3 has 14 amino acids. The germline gives CDR1 SGHTA, CDR2 FQGNSA. V gave up 4 bases and J gave up 9 bases, with 16 bases separating them. The CDR3 DNA reads as TGTGCCAGCAGCTCAAGACAAGAGCCAGGGCCCCAGCATTTT. Its translation: CASSSRQEPGPQHF.

Only a few counts were recorded for this clonotype. J is TRBJ1-2 and V is TRBV5-1, with D maybe TRBD1 (5 bases). CDR3 length equals 14 residues. Germline CDR1 is SGHRS and CDR2 is YFSETQ. V was trimmed by 1 base and J by 1 base, leaving 8 bases between them. The DNA of the CDR3 is TGCGCCAGCAGCTTGACAGGAATTAACTATGGCTACACCTTC. Protein: CASSLTGINYGYTF.

For this clonotype: At one boundary the junction diverges from the germline segment, which might be a read error. This chain uses TRBV6-4 with TRBJ2-1; 10 positions agree with TRBD2. The CDR3 extends over 15 amino acids. In germline, CDR1 is MRHNA, CDR2 SNTAGT. The CDR3 DNA follows: TGTGCCAGCAGTGTCGAGACTAGCGGGTACAGTGAGCAGTTCTTC. Amino acids: CASSVETSGYSEQFF.

This clonotype appeared many times. Its ends do not fully match the called genes, so a read error is possible. The gene calls are TRBV6-2 or TRBV6-3 and TRBJ2-1, with 11 bases identical to TRBD1. The CDR3 spans 17 residues. Germline V gene data show CDR1 as MNHEY and CDR2 as SVGEGT. CDR3 region: CASIYSTLDRGRNEQFF. CDR3 in DNA: TGTGCCAGCATTTACAGTACTTTGGACAGGGGGCGCAATGAGCAGTTCTTC.

This chain links TRBV20-1 with TRBJ2-5, with TRBD2 identical over 11 bases. The CDR3 is 15 amino acids. The J segment lost 1 base and the V segment lost 7 bases, leaving 8 bases of the junction unmatched. CDR1 and CDR2 (germline): DFQATT, SNEGSKA (reference sequence). CDR3 in amino acids: CSVLKTSGAQETQYF. The CDR3 DNA sequence: TGCAGTGTATTAAAGACTAGCGGGGCCCAAGAGACCCAGTACTTC.

The rearrangement uses TRBV6-6 and TRBJ2-1, with unresolved D. The germline CDR1 and CDR2 sequences are MNHNY and SVGAGI (reference sequence). The CDR3 runs 13 residues. The V end was cut by 2 bases, the J end by 6 bases, with 8 bases between. CDR3 amino acids: CASSYGVANEQFF. CDR3 coding DNA: TGTGCCAGCAGTTACGGGGTAGCCAATGAGCAGTTCTTC.

This clonotype occurred a few times. The genes are TRBV6-2 or TRBV6-3 and TRBJ2-1, with 7 bases lining up with TRBD1. V trimming: 5 bases; J trimming: 7 bases; junction bases outside the gene matches: 8. The CDR3 is made up of 14 amino acids. CDR1 and CDR2 (germline): MNHEY, SVGEGT. The CDR3 reads CASSDEGALNEQFF. The CDR3 nucleotides read TGTGCCAGCAGTGACGAGGGGGCCTTAAATGAGCAGTTCTTC.

The chain combines TRBV6-1 with TRBJ2-3; 9 positions agree with TRBD2. V lost 0 bases to trimming and J lost 5 bases; unmatched junction nucleotides: 6. The V gene's germline CDR1 is MNHNS and CDR2 SASEGT. The CDR3 consists of 16 residues. The DNA for the CDR3 is TGTGCCAGCAGTGAAGCTTTGCGGGGGGGTCGAGATACGCAGTATTTT. Its protein is CASSEALRGGRDTQYF.

A single count supports this clonotype. This chain uses TRBV7-3 with TRBJ2-7; a possible D gene is TRBD2 (7 bases). The end of the DNA aligns better with TRBJ2-5, so the J call may be wrong. The CDR3 spans 15 residues. The germline V gene encodes CDR1 SGHTA and CDR2 FQGTGA. DNA of the CDR3: TGTGCCAGCAGCTTGAATGCGGGGGCGGGGGAGACCCAGTACTTC. This translates into CASSLNAGAGETQYF.

This clonotype came up a few times. V and J are TRBV18 and TRBJ2-3; unclear D gene. The CDR3 spans 16 residues. Germline assignment: CDR1 KGHSH and CDR2 LQKENI. V lost 1 base and J 0 bases, leaving 11 bases between the germline ends. In DNA form, the CDR3 reads TGTGCCAGCTCACCACAAACCAGGTCTAGCACAGATACGCAGTATTTT. It codes for CASSPQTRSSTDTQYF.

This clonotype was seen a few times. The chain carries TRBV20-1 and TRBJ2-7, with 8 bases aligning to TRBD2. Trimming at V came to 4 bases and at J to 1 base, leaving 15 bases not matched to a gene. This CDR3 contains 17 residues. Germline CDR1 reads DFQATT; CDR2 reads SNEGSKA (reference sequence). CDR3 loop: CSATLTQAGGRSYEQYF. CDR3 bases: TGCAGTGCTACCTTAACCCAGGCGGGGGGCCGTTCCTACGAGCAGTACTTC.

Points on this clonotype: This clone may be a read error of a much larger clone one base away. The V and J genes are TRBV7-2 and TRBJ1-5; 7 nucleotides line up with TRBD1. This CDR3 region has 15 residues. The germline CDR1 and CDR2 sequences are SGHTA and FQGNSA. The V and J ends lost 3 bases and 5 bases, in that order; junction bases with no gene match: 7. For the CDR3, the DNA is TGTGCCAGCAGCTTCACAGGGGATCCGGATCAGCCCCAGCATTTT. This sequence encodes CASSFTGDPDQPQHF. The full variable domain, in which reference TRBV7-2 and TRBJ1-5 provide the parts outside the CDR3, is GAGVSQSPSNKVTEKGKDVELRCDPISGHTALYWYRQSLGQGLEFLIYFQGNSAPDKSGLPSDRFSAERTGGSVSTLTIQRTQQEDSAVYLCASSFTGDPDQPQHFGDGTRLSIL.

There are a few counts of this clonotype. The V gene is TRBV10-3, the J gene TRBJ1-2, with D uncertain. The CDR3 spans 15 residues. Trimming shortened V by 3 bases and J by 2 bases, and 13 bases separated the two germline ends. Germline CDR1 and CDR2: ENHRY and SYGVKD. The CDR3 region is CAISDVDIRNYGYTF. In DNA form, the CDR3 reads TGTGCCATCAGTGATGTTGACATCAGGAACTATGGCTACACCTTC.

This clonotype was detected once. The chain has TRBV27 and TRBJ1-1; 10 bases map to TRBD1. The germline V gene has CDR1 MNHEY and CDR2 SMNVEV (reference sequence). The CDR3 sequence is 12 residues long. Germline trimming cut 7 bases from V and 11 bases from J; bases unmatched to any gene: 7. This CDR3 is CASTGGQGRAFF. The CDR3 nucleotides are TGTGCCAGCACCGGGGGACAGGGGAGGGCTTTCTTT.

V is TRBV3-1 and J is TRBJ2-7, with D unclear. This CDR3 region has 13 residues. The germline V and J ends were trimmed by 3 bases and 3 bases, with 9 bases remaining between them. The germline CDR1 and CDR2 sequences are LGHDT and YNNKEL (reference sequence). The CDR3 loop is CASSHNTGYEQYF. DNA of the CDR3: TGTGCCAGCAGCCACAACACTGGCTACGAGCAGTACTTC.

This clonotype was recorded once. This chain uses TRBV20-1 with TRBJ1-6; D is perhaps TRBD1 (5 bases). Trimming took 3 bases from V and 14 from J, leaving 17 bases between them. Germline-derived CDR1 and CDR2 are DFQATT and SNEGSKA (reference sequence). The CDR3 sequence is 13 residues long. The CDR3 is CSARARDQDTLHF. As DNA, the CDR3 is TGCAGTGCTAGGGCTCGGGACCAGGATACCCTCCACTTT.

The V call is TRBV18, the J call TRBJ1-5; weak D call: TRBD1 (5 bases). CDR1 and CDR2 from the germline V gene are KGHSH and LQKENI. Trimming shortened V by 2 bases and J by 1 base, and 9 bases separated the two germline ends. The CDR3 has 15 residues. The CDR3 DNA reads TGTGCCAGCTCACCAAACCAGGGAAGCAATCAGCCCCAGCATTTT. This codes for CASSPNQGSNQPQHF. Combining the CDR3 with reference TRBV18 and TRBJ1-5 gives the whole variable domain NAGVMQNPRHLVRRRGQEARLRCSPMKGHSHVYWYRQLPEEGLKFMVYLQKENIIDESGMPKERFSAEFPKEGPSILRIQQVVRGDSAAYFCASSPNQGSNQPQHFGDGTRLSIL.

This clonotype appeared a few times. The chain is built from TRBV28 and TRBJ2-5, with 10 bases matching TRBD1. The CDR3 has 16 amino acids. V lost 4 bases to trimming and J lost 3 bases; unmatched junction nucleotides: 8. Germline V gene data show CDR1 as MDHEN and CDR2 as SYDVKM. The CDR3 sequence: CASSSPGTGDEETQYF. The DNA for the CDR3 is TGTGCCAGCAGTTCCCCAGGGACAGGGGATGAAGAGACCCAGTACTTC.

This clonotype occurred a few times. The CDR3 nucleotides read TGCGCCAGCAGCTTTCGGGGAGACCCACAAGAGACCCAGTACTTC. Its protein is CASSFRGDPQETQYF. The genes are TRBV5-1 and TRBJ2-5; D may be TRBD2 (5 bases). Germline values: CDR1 SGHRS, CDR2 YFSETQ. V was clipped by 2 bases and J by 2 bases, with 13 bases between them. The CDR3 is 15 residues long.

This clonotype was seen a handful of times. This rearrangement joins TRBV7-2 to TRBJ1-1; D is unresolved. Germline CDR1 is SGHTA and CDR2 is FQGNSA. The V and J ends lost 3 bases and 2 bases respectively, with 10 bases between them. The CDR3 runs to 14 residues. The CDR3 region has the DNA TGTGCCAGCAGCTTTGCTACTCTAAACACTGAAGCTTTCTTT. Its protein product is CASSFATLNTEAFF.